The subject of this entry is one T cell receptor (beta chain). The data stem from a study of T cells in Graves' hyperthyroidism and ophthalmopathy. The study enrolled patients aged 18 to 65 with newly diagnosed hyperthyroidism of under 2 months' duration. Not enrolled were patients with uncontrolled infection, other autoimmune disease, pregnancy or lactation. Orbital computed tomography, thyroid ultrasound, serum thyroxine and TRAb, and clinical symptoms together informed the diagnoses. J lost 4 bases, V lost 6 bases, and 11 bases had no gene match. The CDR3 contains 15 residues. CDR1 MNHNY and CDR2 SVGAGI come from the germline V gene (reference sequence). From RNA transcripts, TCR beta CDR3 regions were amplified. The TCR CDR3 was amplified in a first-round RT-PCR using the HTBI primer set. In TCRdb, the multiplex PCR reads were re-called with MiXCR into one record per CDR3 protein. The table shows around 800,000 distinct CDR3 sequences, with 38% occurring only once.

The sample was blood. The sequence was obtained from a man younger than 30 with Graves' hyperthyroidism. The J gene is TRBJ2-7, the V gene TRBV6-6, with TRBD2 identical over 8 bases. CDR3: CASSHPGTRGYEQYF. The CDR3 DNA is TGTGCCAGCAGCCACCCCGGGACTAGAGGGTACGAGCAGTACTTC.